These 32 T cell receptor beta chains were all obtained from the same sample, sequenced in a study of blood T cell repertoires in COVID-19. The assay was immunoSEQ multiplex PCR, and TCRdb's table has in-frame clones only and misses some. The sample contains 120,000 or so clones, 80% of which appear only once. Sequencing input: peripheral blood. The receptors were gathered from a human donor in a cohort sampled during active COVID-19.

This clone was recorded only once. V usage is TRBV3-1 (or the pseudogene TRBV3-2) and J usage is TRBJ2-5; the match to TRBD1 covers 7 bases. The CDR3 totals 17 residues. In germline, CDR1 is LGHDT, CDR2 YNNKEL (reference sequence). V lost 1 base, J lost 1 base, and 9 bases stayed unmatched. The CDR3 nucleotides read TGTGCCAGCAGCCAAGGCCTCGGGACAGCTACCCAAGAGACCCAGTACTTC. Amino acids: CASSQGLGTATQETQYF.

The chain links TRBV6-2 or TRBV6-3 to TRBJ2-3; tentatively, D is TRBD2 (5 bases). The CDR3 sequence is 15 residues long. The germline CDR1 and CDR2 sequences are MNHEY and SVGEGT. Between the trimmed V and J ends, which lost 5 bases and 0 bases, there was a span of 12 bases. The CDR3 region has the DNA TGTGCCAGCAGTGCGGACTTAGCTAGCACAGATACGCAGTATTTT. Its translation: CASSADLASTDTQYF.

The chain links TRBV7-2 to TRBJ2-4; 11 nucleotides line up with TRBD2. The germline gives CDR1 SGHTA, CDR2 FQGNSA. The CDR3 is 18 residues long. Trimming took 5 bases from V and 2 from J; bases not matched to a gene: 11. The CDR3, as DNA: TGTGCCAGCAGCCCTCGTGATAGCGGGAGGGCGTCCAAAAACATTCAGTACTTC. Amino acid sequence: CASSPRDSGRASKNIQYF.

The rearrangement links TRBV7-2 to TRBJ2-1; TRBD2 agrees at 12 bases. The ends lost 2 bases at V and 6 bases at J; junction bases unmatched: 8. Germline V gene sequence: CDR1 SGHTA, CDR2 FQGNSA. The CDR3 totals 17 residues. The CDR3 DNA reads as TGTGCCAGCAGCTTACGCCCAACTAGCGGGGGGTTCAATGAGCAGTTCTTC. The encoded protein is CASSLRPTSGGFNEQFF.

In its sample, this clone was seen once. V usage is TRBV14 and J usage is TRBJ2-3; 7 bases are a match to TRBD2. Trimming removed 4 bases from V and 1 base from J; junction bases left unmatched: 5. The CDR3 runs 15 residues. CDR1 and CDR2 from the germline V gene are SGHDN and FVKESK. The CDR3 here is CASSPVAGGTDTQYF. Written as DNA, the CDR3 is TGTGCCAGCAGCCCCGTGGCGGGGGGCACAGATACGCAGTATTTT.

The chain has TRBV27 and TRBJ2-3; 10 bases align to TRBD2. The CDR3 has 17 residues. V shed 0 bases, J shed 4 bases, and the junction held 7 bases outside the gene matches. Per germline, CDR1 MNHEY and CDR2 SMNVEV (reference sequence). This CDR3 reads CASSLSTSGGAADTQYF. The CDR3 DNA follows: TGTGCCAGCAGTTTATCGACCAGCGGGGGGGCTGCAGATACGCAGTATTTT.

This sequence joins TRBV28 and TRBJ2-7; 11 nucleotides match TRBD1. The CDR3 length is 17 residues. V lost 6 bases to trimming and J lost 1 base; unmatched junction nucleotides: 11. Germline CDR1 reads MDHEN; CDR2 reads SYDVKM. CDR3 sequence reads: CASRRFSGQGASYEQYF. The DNA of the CDR3 is TGTGCCAGCAGGCGATTTTCAGGACAGGGGGCTTCCTACGAGCAGTACTTC.

The V gene is TRBV3-1 (or the pseudogene TRBV3-2), the J gene TRBJ1-1; no clear D gene. The CDR3 runs to 13 residues. Trimming took off 5 bases at V and 5 bases at J, with 12 bases between the two ends. Germline V gene sequence: CDR1 LGHDT, CDR2 YNNKEL (reference sequence). CDR3 loop: CASSRETGTEAFF. Here the CDR3 DNA reads TGTGCCAGCAGCAGAGAAACGGGGACTGAAGCTTTCTTT.

This chain links TRBV5-1 with TRBJ1-5; D is unresolved. Germline V gives CDR1 SGHRS, CDR2 YFSETQ. V lost 2 bases and J 4 bases, leaving 13 bases between the germline ends. The CDR3 has 15 amino acids. The CDR3 loop reads CASSLGNSMNQPQHF. The DNA of the CDR3 is TGCGCCAGCAGCTTAGGAAACAGCATGAATCAGCCCCAGCATTTT.

V usage is TRBV2 and J usage is TRBJ1-6; tentatively, D is TRBD1 (5 bases). Trimming pared 6 bases from V and 6 bases from J, leaving 15 bases between. CDR1 is SNHLY, CDR2 FYNNEI, per germline. The CDR3 has 15 residues. The CDR3 DNA reads TGTGCCAGCAGGAAGGGAGGACAAGTTAATTCACCCCTCCACTTT. As protein: CASRKGGQVNSPLHF.

The chain is built from TRBV5-1 and TRBJ1-2; 11 bases fit TRBD1. V was pared by 4 bases and J by 4 bases, with 12 bases of the junction left unmatched. The CDR3 spans 17 residues. Looked up from germline, CDR1 is SGHRS and CDR2 is YFSETQ. The CDR3 sequence is CASSKATPGTGGYGYTF. DNA for the CDR3: TGCGCCAGCAGCAAGGCAACCCCGGGGACAGGGGGCTATGGCTACACCTTC.

The CDR3 sequence: CASSPGYTEAFF. The CDR3 DNA follows: TGTGCCAGCAGTCCGGGATACACTGAAGCTTTCTTT. This chain uses TRBV6-5 with TRBJ1-1, with D unresolved. V was shortened by 5 bases and J by 3 bases, with 7 bases between the two germline ends. The CDR3 is made up of 12 amino acids. In germline, CDR1 is MNHEY, CDR2 SVGAGI.

The chain recombines TRBV29-1 with TRBJ2-7; D possibly corresponds to TRBD2 (5 bases). Trimming pared 6 bases from V and 5 bases from J, leaving 20 bases between. The CDR3 extends over 14 amino acids. Germline V CDR1 and CDR2: SQVTM, ANQGSEA. CDR3 sequence: CSVAIGLQRDEQYF. CDR3 in DNA: TGCAGCGTCGCTATTGGACTCCAAAGGGACGAGCAGTACTTC.

The genes are TRBV5-5 and TRBJ1-5, with a possible D match to TRBD1 (5 bases). Germline-derived CDR1 and CDR2 are SGHKS and YYEKEE (reference sequence). Trimming removed 4 bases from V and 6 bases from J, with 17 bases in between. This CDR3 comprises 15 residues. CDR3 DNA: TGTGCCAGCAGCCCCCTGCCGACAGTAGTTCAGCCCCAGCATTTT. Protein product: CASSPLPTVVQPQHF.

The CDR3 bases are TGTGCCAGCGCGACAGGGGTACGGGGCTACACCTTC. Protein sequence: CASATGVRGYTF. The chain is built from TRBV7-2 and TRBJ1-2, with 8 positions matching TRBD1. CDR1 and CDR2 (germline): SGHTA, FQGNSA. Unmatched junction bases numbered 7, after V lost 8 bases and J lost 8 bases. CDR3 length: 12 residues.

The chain joins TRBV7-3 to TRBJ2-1; a possible D gene is TRBD2 (5 bases). From germline, CDR1 is SGHTA and CDR2 FQGTGA. The CDR3 is made up of 14 amino acids. The V end was cut by 5 bases, the J end by 6 bases, with 14 bases between. This chain's CDR3 is CASSPMGAANEQFF. CDR3 DNA: TGTGCCAGCAGCCCTATGGGAGCCGCCAATGAGCAGTTCTTC. The full variable domain, rest sourced from reference TRBV7-3 and TRBJ2-1, is GAGVSQTPSNKVTEKGKYVELRCDPISGHTALYWYRQSLGQGPEFLIYFQGTGAADDSGLPNDRFFAVRPEGSVSTLKIQRTERGDSAVYLCASSPMGAANEQFFGPGTRLTVL.

This clone was observed once. The gene calls are TRBV21-1 and TRBJ2-5; TRBD1 is the table's D call, not checked against the DNA. TRBV21-1 is termed a pseudogene. This CDR3 spans 12 amino acids. The CDR3 sequence is CAVNTGRETQYF. The DNA for the CDR3 is TGTGCCGTAAACACAGGGAGAGAGACCCAGTACTTC.

This chain uses TRBV29-1 with TRBJ1-1; TRBD1 matches at 9 bases. This CDR3 has 15 amino acids. Germline assignment: CDR1 SQVTM and CDR2 ANQGSEA. V trimming: 7 bases; J trimming: 5 bases; junction bases outside the gene matches: 14. CDR3: CSARSRDRGVTEAFF. The CDR3, as DNA: TGCAGCGCTAGGTCCCGCGACAGGGGGGTTACTGAAGCTTTCTTT.

The J gene is TRBJ2-5, the V gene TRBV5-6, with D perhaps TRBD2 (5 bases). Germline-derived CDR1 and CDR2 are SGHDT and YYEEEE. Trimming left V 4 bases short and J 3 bases short, with 10 bases between. The CDR3 is 13 residues long. The CDR3 DNA reads as TGTGCCAGCAGCGCGATCGGGGAAGAGACCCAGTACTTC. As protein: CASSAIGEETQYF.

This chain uses TRBV18 with TRBJ2-6; D gene ambiguous. The germline V gene encodes CDR1 KGHSH and CDR2 LQKENI. Trimming pared 1 base from V and 0 bases from J, leaving 7 bases between. CDR3 length: 16 residues. CDR3 loop: CASSPQAVSGANVLTF. The CDR3 region has the DNA TGTGCCAGCTCACCACAGGCGGTCTCTGGGGCCAACGTCCTGACTTTC.

J is TRBJ1-1 and V is TRBV7-8; D is undetermined. V dropped 6 bases and J dropped 6 bases, with 8 bases sitting between them. The V gene's germline CDR1 is SGHVS and CDR2 FQNEAQ. The CDR3 length is 11 residues. CDR3 coding DNA: TGTGCCAGCAGTCAATCAGCTGAAGCTTTCTTT. It codes for CASSQSAEAFF. Full variable domain (missing parts from reference TRBV7-8 and TRBJ1-1): GAGVSQSPRYKVAKRGQDVALRCDPISGHVSLFWYQQALGQGPEFLTYFQNEAQLDKSGLPSDRFFAERPEGSVSTLKIQRTQQEDSAVYLCASSQSAEAFFGQGTRLTVV.

CDR3 loop: CASTGTGGEKLFF. CDR3 coding DNA: TGTGCCAGCACTGGGACAGGGGGAGAAAAACTGTTTTTT. V is TRBV2 and J is TRBJ1-4; 11 bases line up with TRBD1. V lost 7 bases to trimming and J lost 8 bases; unmatched junction nucleotides: 3. Germline V CDR1 and CDR2: SNHLY, FYNNEI. CDR3 length: 13 residues.

V usage is TRBV4-2 and J usage is TRBJ2-2; 9 bases match TRBD2. Germline assignment: CDR1 LGHNA and CDR2 YNFKEQ. The length of the CDR3 is 17 residues. The V segment lost 4 bases and the J segment 3 bases; nucleotides outside the gene matches: 9. The CDR3 coding sequence is TGTGCCAGCAGCCGGGAGGTAGCGGGGGCCGACACCGGGGAGCTGTTTTTT. Its translation is CASSREVAGADTGELFF.

The V call is TRBV21-1, the J call TRBJ1-2; no check of the table's D call, TRBD1, against the DNA was made. TRBV21-1 represents a pseudogene. The CDR3 covers 15 residues. In nucleotides, the CDR3 is TGTGCCAGGCTATCTTCCAGGGATCGGGACTATGGCTACACCTTC. This codes for CARLSSRDRDYGYTF.

The chain uses TRBV15 and TRBJ1-4, with D possibly being TRBD1 (5 bases). This CDR3 comprises 13 residues. Trimming stripped 9 bases from V and 4 bases from J, with 12 bases between. Germline CDR1 reads LNHNV; CDR2 reads YYDKDF (reference sequence). CDR3: CATTLGLNEKLFF. In DNA form, the CDR3 reads TGTGCCACTACGTTGGGACTTAATGAAAAACTGTTTTTT.

This clone has a handful of counts. The chain has TRBV27 and TRBJ2-5, with 9 bases that match TRBD2. The V gene end was trimmed by 5 bases and the J gene end by 2 bases; junction bases not matched to a gene: 6. The germline V gene has CDR1 MNHEY and CDR2 SMNVEV (reference sequence). This CDR3 is built from 15 residues. The chain's CDR3 is CASSALAGTQETQYF. The CDR3 coding sequence is TGTGCCAGCAGTGCACTAGCGGGCACACAAGAGACCCAGTACTTC.

The rearrangement uses TRBV7-3 and TRBJ1-1; D unclear. CDR1 SGHTA and CDR2 FQGTGA come from the germline V gene. V gave up 6 bases and J gave up 3 bases, with 11 bases separating them. The CDR3 is made up of 13 amino acids. CDR3 DNA sequence: TGTGCCAGCAGACGCCAACGGGACACTGAAGCTTTCTTT. Amino acids: CASRRQRDTEAFF.

The chain carries TRBV6-5 and TRBJ1-1, with 7 bases that match TRBD1. The V gene end was trimmed by 0 bases and the J gene end by 3 bases; junction bases not matched to a gene: 4. Germline assignment: CDR1 MNHEY and CDR2 SVGAGI. The CDR3 covers 15 residues. The CDR3 reads CASSYSAGGYTEAFF. In DNA, the CDR3 is TGTGCCAGCAGTTACTCGGCAGGGGGGTACACTGAAGCTTTCTTT.

J is TRBJ2-7 and V is TRBV27; 13 nucleotides align to TRBD2. Germline V gene lookup returns CDR1 MNHEY and CDR2 SMNVEV (reference sequence). Trimming removed 6 bases from V and 5 bases from J; junction bases left unmatched: 10. The CDR3 sequence is 16 residues long. In DNA, the CDR3 is TGTGCCAGCAGGAGGACTAGCGGGAGTCTGAGAGACGAGCAGTACTTC. Its translation: CASRRTSGSLRDEQYF.

This clone was counted between two and nine times. The chain couples TRBV9 to TRBJ2-3; 11 bases fit TRBD2. Per the germline V gene, CDR1 is SGDLS and CDR2 is YYNGEE. This CDR3 has 16 residues. V dropped 3 bases and J dropped 2; count of bases not matched to a gene: 5. The CDR3 region has the DNA TGTGCCAGCAGCGAGGGGACTAGCGGAGACACAGATACGCAGTATTTT. The encoded protein is CASSEGTSGDTDTQYF. The complete variable domain, with remaining parts taken from reference TRBV9 and TRBJ2-3, reads DSGVTQTPKHLITATGQRVTLRCSPRSGDLSVYWYQQSLDQGLQFLIQYYNGEERAKGNILERFSAQQFPDLHSELNLSSLELGDSALYFCASSEGTSGDTDTQYFGPGTRLTVL.

V and J are TRBV28 and TRBJ2-2, with 8 nucleotides matching TRBD1. Germline V gives CDR1 MDHEN, CDR2 SYDVKM. The ends lost 8 bases at V and 4 bases at J; junction bases unmatched: 15. This CDR3 region has 17 residues. For the CDR3, the DNA is TGTGCCAGCTCCTCTTTCGGCAGGGGGCGGACCACCGGGGAGCTGTTTTTT. This codes for CASSSFGRGRTTGELFF.

V gene TRBV15 combines with J gene TRBJ2-1, with 13 bases matching TRBD2. The germline gives CDR1 LNHNV, CDR2 YYDKDF (reference sequence). CDR3 length equals 17 residues. V shed 1 base, J shed 4 bases, and the junction held 4 bases outside the gene matches. CDR3: CATSRGLLAGGYNEQFF. CDR3 DNA: TGTGCCACCAGCAGAGGTCTACTAGCGGGAGGGTACAATGAGCAGTTCTTC.